This TCR beta chain was recorded in a study of blood T cell repertoires in COVID-19. Study-wide context: The cDNA or gDNA used as material had been derived from T cells, B-cell-depleted T cells, or PBMCs.

Sequencing was performed with immunoSEQ multiplex PCR; in TCRdb, only in-frame clones are kept and a portion is missing. This sample has around 91,000 clones, with around 85% found just once. The germline V gene has CDR1 MNHEY and CDR2 SVGAGI. With 5 bases removed from V and 3 bases from J, the gap between germline ends came to 14 bases. The CDR3 totals 15 residues. The clonotype was recovered from a man older than 75 with acute or convalescent COVID-19. The gene calls are TRBV6-5 and TRBJ1-5, with D possibly matching TRBD1 (5 bases). Material: peripheral blood. The CDR3: CASSPTYRLNQPQHF. The DNA for the CDR3 is TGTGCCAGCAGTCCGACGTACAGGCTCAATCAGCCCCAGCATTTT.